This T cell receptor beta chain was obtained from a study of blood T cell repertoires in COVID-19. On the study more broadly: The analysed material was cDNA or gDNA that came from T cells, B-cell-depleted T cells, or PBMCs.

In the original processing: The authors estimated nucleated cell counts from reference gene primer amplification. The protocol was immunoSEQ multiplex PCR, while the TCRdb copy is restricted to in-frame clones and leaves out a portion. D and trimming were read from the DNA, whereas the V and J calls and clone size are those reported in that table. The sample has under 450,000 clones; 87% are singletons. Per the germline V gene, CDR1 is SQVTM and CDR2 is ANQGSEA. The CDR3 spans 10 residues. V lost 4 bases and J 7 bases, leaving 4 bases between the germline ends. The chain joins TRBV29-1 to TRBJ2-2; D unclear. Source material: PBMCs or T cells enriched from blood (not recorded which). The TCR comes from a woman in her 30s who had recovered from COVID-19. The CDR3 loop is CSVGDGELFF. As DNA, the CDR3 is TGCAGCGTTGGCGACGGGGAGCTGTTTTTT.